The clone carrying this TCR beta chain was recorded at least ten times. The target antigen is unknown. Reasons for excluding patients were uncontrolled infection, other autoimmune disease, pregnancy or lactation. For the diagnoses, clinical symptoms, serum thyroxine and TRAb, thyroid ultrasound and orbital computed tomography were used. Regions amplified from RNA transcripts were the TCR beta CDR3 regions. Using the HTBI primer set, a first-round RT-PCR was run on the TCR CDR3. One entry per CDR3 protein results from TCRdb running MiXCR on the multiplex PCR reads. Of more than 350,000 distinct CDR3 sequences in the sample, over 12% are singletons; the top ten hold 15% to 20%. The entry originates in a study of T cells in Graves' hyperthyroidism and ophthalmopathy. Trimming stripped 5 bases from V and 8 bases from J, with 16 bases between. The germline gives CDR1 SGHAT, CDR2 FQNNGV. The CDR3 runs to 14 residues.

Study conclusions and caveats: In the analysis, a 13 V-J model separated ophthalmopathy from stable hyperthyroidism. Researchers found most expanded thyroid clonotypes above 0.001 in blood as well.

The specimen sequenced was blood. The V gene is TRBV11-2, the J gene TRBJ2-1, with D maybe TRBD1 (5 bases). This receptor was obtained from a woman aged 60 to 75 with Graves' ophthalmopathy. In DNA form, the CDR3 reads TGTGCCAGCAGCCATGGTGGGGCCGGCGATGAGCAGTTCTTC. Translation gives CASSHGGAGDEQFF.